This TCR beta chain was observed in a study of human T cells and chemical hapten exposure. About the study: TCR yields differed between samples (mainly from small differences in pooled library volume). Overall study findings and caveats: Sensitization with DPC brought no change to TCRs above 1 in 1000 in frequency.

The sample's time point: healthy volunteer bleed at 2 weeks. Unfractionated whole blood was the source from which total RNA was extracted. The library labeled individual cDNA molecules by adding unique molecular identifiers to them. TCRdb re-derived calls from the RACE reads in MiXCR, one entry per CDR3 protein. The sample lists roughly 48,000 distinct CDR3 sequences, about 4.5% seen once, with 5.8% in the top ten. The table lists this clonotype with a few counts. Antigen: not known. CDR3 size: 13 residues. With 2 bases removed from V and 1 base from J, the gap between germline ends came to 5 bases. Germline V gene sequence: CDR1 KGHSH, CDR2 LQKENI.

The TCR was taken from a human donor in good health. Some clones in this sample may be carry-over from other donors' samples. The specimen was whole blood. The chain recombines TRBV18 with TRBJ1-2; D uncertain. The CDR3 sequence is CASSPLDNYGYTF. The CDR3, as DNA: TGTGCCAGCTCACCATTAGATAACTATGGCTACACCTTC. The full variable domain, rest sourced from reference TRBV18 and TRBJ1-2, is NAGVMQNPRHLVRRRGQEARLRCSPMKGHSHVYWYRQLPEEGLKFMVYLQKENIIDESGMPKERFSAEFPKEGPSILRIQQVVRGDSAAYFCASSPLDNYGYTFGSGTRLTVV.